This TCR beta chain stems from a study of response to subunit inactivated influenza vaccine. Overall study results and limits: It was suggested by the authors that few new T cells are recruited by each seasonal influenza vaccination.

Trimming took 3 bases from V and 7 from J; bases not matched to a gene: 10. Germline loops: CDR1 ENHRY, CDR2 SYGVKD. The CDR3 has 16 residues. At least ten counts were recorded for this clonotype. Antigen unknown. MiXCR was run by TCRdb on the RT-PCR reads, yielding one entry per CDR3 protein. This table holds 550,000 to 800,000 distinct CDR3 sequences, around 16% found once. The source is a man in his fifties who received an inactivated influenza vaccine. The sequences come from PBMCs from blood, collected approximately 13 days after vaccination. This chain links TRBV10-3 with TRBJ2-1, with 9 bases that match TRBD2. The CDR3 DNA is TGTGCCATCAGTGACATCTCGCGGGGGGGCATAAATGAGCAGTTCTTC. It codes for CAISDISRGGINEQFF.